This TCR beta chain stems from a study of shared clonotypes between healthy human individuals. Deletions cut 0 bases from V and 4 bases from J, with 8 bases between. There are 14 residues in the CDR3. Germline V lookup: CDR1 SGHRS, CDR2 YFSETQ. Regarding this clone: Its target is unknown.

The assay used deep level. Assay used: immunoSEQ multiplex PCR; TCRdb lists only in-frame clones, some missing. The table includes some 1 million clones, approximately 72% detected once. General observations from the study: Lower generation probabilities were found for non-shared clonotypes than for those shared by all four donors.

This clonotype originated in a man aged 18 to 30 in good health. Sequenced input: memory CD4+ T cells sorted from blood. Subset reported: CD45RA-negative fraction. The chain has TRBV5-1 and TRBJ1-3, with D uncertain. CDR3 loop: CASSLGVGGNTIYF. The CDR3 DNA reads TGCGCCAGCAGCTTGGGTGTAGGGGGAAACACCATATATTTT.